This TCR beta chain was captured by sequencing in a study of blood T cell repertoires in COVID-19. Study context: COVID-19 samples from acute and convalescent phases originated in the United States, Italy and Spain. T cells, B-cell-depleted T cells, or PBMCs provided the cDNA or gDNA that served as material.

Authors' processing steps: Nucleated cell number was recorded as an estimate derived from reference gene primer amplification. Clones were read by immunoSEQ multiplex PCR, and TCRdb kept only the in-frame ones, dropping some. The V and J calls and the clone size are those of that table, but D and trimming were determined from the DNA. The sample has fewer than 15,000 clones, about 88% seen once; the top ten hold roughly 2.7%. Germline V gene lookup returns CDR1 SGHNT and CDR2 YYREEE (reference sequence). J was trimmed by 6 bases and V by 4 bases; bases with no gene match: 8. The CDR3 extends over 16 amino acids.

V usage is TRBV5-4 and J usage is TRBJ2-3; 13 bases match TRBD2. This TCR came from a human donor in a cohort sampled during active COVID-19. The sample comprised peripheral blood. The CDR3 sequence is CASSRRLAGGVDTQYF. CDR3 nucleotide sequence: TGTGCCAGCAGCCGCCGACTAGCGGGGGGTGTGGATACGCAGTATTTT.